This T cell receptor (beta chain) was obtained from a study of a mutant IDH1 vaccine in newly diagnosed glioma. Study information: Vaccination was launched 4-6 weeks after radiotherapy alone, or with temozolomide cycles. Previous care, which was radiotherapy, temozolomide, or both, most often involved both. V12 occurred at week 35 and V13 at week 47.

Time point denoted: week 35, safety follow-up. Every vaccine dose comprised 300 ug of mutant IDH1 20-mer peptide plus topical imiquimod. Administration of eight vaccinations to patients took place in weeks 1, 3, 5, 7, 11, 15, 19, 23. As to this clone: Its matching antigen is unknown.

Sequenced by immunoSEQ multiplex PCR; TCRdb stores in-frame clones only, minus some. The sample shows tens of thousands of clones, 65% to 75% of them seen only once. CDR1 SGHTA and CDR2 FQGNSA come from the germline V gene. Trimming pared 7 bases from V and 10 bases from J, leaving 15 bases between. This CDR3 comprises 12 residues. Sequences were derived from PBMCs, sampled from a glioma patient whose treatment included an IDH1 peptide vaccine. V is TRBV7-2 and J is TRBJ2-3; D is undetermined. The TCR comes from a man between 45 and 60 years old with glioma. The CDR3 DNA reads TGTGCCAGCAAACAAACACGGAGTGCGCAGTATTTT. Translated: CASKQTRSAQYF.